The text below deals with one T cell receptor beta chain. The entry originates in a study of blood T cell repertoires in COVID-19. Study context: Sources were T cells, B-cell-depleted T cells, or PBMCs; the material itself was cDNA or gDNA.

CDR3 length: 19 residues. Trimming removed 6 bases from V and 3 bases from J; junction bases left unmatched: 20. The germline gives CDR1 KGHSH, CDR2 LQKENI. In the authors' workflow: Nucleated cell counts were estimated from reference gene primer amplification. Measured with immunoSEQ multiplex PCR; TCRdb has only the in-frame clones, and not every one. V and J calls and clone size are copied from that table; D and trimming were computed from the DNA. The sample has about 310,000 clones, 90% seen once. Everyone who took part was about 18 to 90 years old, and they came from 24 US areas. Clinical histories supplied by participants themselves formed the basis of cohort assignment.

This sequence originates from a woman aged 18-29 years with acute COVID-19. The sequenced sample was PBMCs or T cells enriched from blood (not recorded which). The gene calls are TRBV18 and TRBJ2-7, with 10 bases that match TRBD2. The CDR3 bases are TGTGCCAGCTCTACCCAGGGACTAGCGTCTGACTTACGGGACTACGAGCAGTACTTC. Amino acids: CASSTQGLASDLRDYEQYF.